This T cell receptor beta chain was sequenced for a study of Ad26.COV2.S vaccination and SARS-CoV-2 variants. Looking at the study overall: Among those in the COV1001 Ad26.COV2.S trial arm was the donor.

Measured with immunoSEQ multiplex PCR; TCRdb has only the in-frame clones, and not every one. This table holds roughly 350,000 clones, 87% found once. Between the trimmed V and J ends, which lost 12 bases and 5 bases, there was a span of 9 bases. CDR1 and CDR2 (germline): KGHDR, SFDVKD. The CDR3 consists of 10 residues. Stated treatment: 15 to 20 received Ad26.COV2.S at low or high dose, single or two shots; about 5 received placebo; per-sample allocation not given. The samples were gathered on day 63 after the first injection of vaccine or placebo. This TCR came from a person aged 18-60 years who received the Ad26.COV2.S COVID-19 vaccine or a placebo. The chain combines TRBV24-1 with TRBJ2-5, with unresolved D. The source was peripheral blood, collected in a trial of Ad26.COV2.S vaccine versus placebo. CDR3 nucleotide sequence: TGTGCCGAGGACCGGGAGACCCAGTACTTC. This codes for CAEDRETQYF.